This entry describes one TCR beta chain. These data come from a study of blood T cell repertoires in COVID-19. Study information: COVID-19 samples from acute and convalescent phases originated in the United States, Italy and Spain. Sources were T cells, B-cell-depleted T cells, or PBMCs; the material itself was cDNA or gDNA.

The CDR3 contains 15 residues. J gave up 5 bases and V 1 base, and 5 bases lay outside the gene matches. Germline values: CDR1 MGHRA, CDR2 YSYEKL. Followed longitudinally, the Seattle patients had been enrolled during active infection. Authors' processing steps: Reference gene primer amplification gave estimated nucleated cell counts. TCRdb's copy holds only in-frame clones and misses some; the assay was immunoSEQ multiplex PCR. That table furnishes V, J and clone size, whereas the DNA furnished D and trimming. Among approximately 440,000 clones, more than 70% were seen once, and the ten largest hold approximately 12%.

The sample consisted of peripheral blood. The receptor comes from a woman in her fifties or sixties with COVID-19, enrolled during active disease. The chain carries TRBV4-1 and TRBJ1-5; 7 nucleotides line up with TRBD1. The CDR3 reads CASSQVFTGDQPQHF. CDR3 in DNA: TGCGCCAGCAGCCAAGTTTTCACAGGGGATCAGCCCCAGCATTTT.